This T cell receptor beta chain was identified during a study of neurological immune-mediated disorders (dated by TCRdb to between 2018 and 2021). Context from the whole study: Peripheral blood TCR-beta repertoires from HTLV-I-associated myelopathy (HAM/TSP) patients, multiple sclerosis patients and healthy controls were compared by UMI-based sequencing. The approximately 96 TCR-beta libraries covered PBMC samples along with longitudinal samples, technical triplicates, and paired sorted CD4+ and CD8+ T-cell subsets. Technical triplicate libraries were sequenced to precisely calculate how much the frequency of each individual clone varied. The cohort was made up of approximately 69 subjects, consisting of around 15 HAM/TSP patients, about 34 multiple sclerosis patients and 20 healthy controls. Beyond this particular receptor, the publication reports: TCR clonal expansion was greatest in HAM/TSP patients and smallest in MS patients, who ranked below even healthy controls. Expanded clones from different subjects shared no identical CDR3 amino acid sequences, which suggests that TCR-beta repertoires were private in all groups.

The CDR3 spans 14 residues, from the cysteine through the phenylalanine. Only the CDR3 DNA is retained, 42 bases long and in frame from the first base. Compared with germline, V lacks 4 bases and J lacks 2 bases; bases without a gene match: 6. Looking up the germline V gene yields CDR1 SGHRS and CDR2 YFSETQ. cDNA synthesis used template-switch 5'RACE with a primer carrying a 10-nucleotide random unique molecular identifier tagging each TCR transcript. Every sequencing run covered 15-18 subjects and yielded more than 160 million TCR-beta sequences. Total RNA was extracted with the RNeasy kit. The KAPA Real-time Library Amplification kit was used to amplify TCR-beta VDJ regions with primers for the TCR constant region and the 5'RACE anchor. A first PCR added sample indexes and Illumina adaptors, after which a second PCR increased the library yield. After Ampure bead purification, the TCR product of roughly 650 bp was size-selected on a 2% E-gel SizeSelection system. Before pooling, library quality was checked on a Bioanalyzer, concentration was measured with Qubit, and libraries were quantified with the Kapa Library Quantification kit. Paired-end 2 x 150 bp sequencing of the libraries was performed on an Illumina HiSeq 2500. To increase sequence diversity, roughly 24-31% phiX was spiked into each library pool. Regarding the original processing steps: Quality-filtered reads were processed with the UMI-based MiGEC pipeline, which removed over 75% of raw TCR sequences during error correction. IMGT germline references were used for aligning VDJ genes, and each clonotype was defined as a unique CDR3 amino acid sequence together with its V-J genes. Clonal expansion, Shannon diversity and CDR3 relatedness were evaluated with VDJtools (CalcPairwiseDistances, ClusterSamples), while phylogenetic trees were built in CLCbio workbench. Clones with at least 8 unique UMIs were defined as expanded, with this threshold being based on coefficient-of-variation modelling across technical triplicates. The raw public reads went through TCRdb reprocessing: fastp at Q25, MiXCR clone calling, in-frame beta chains kept. Duplicate CDR3 protein sequences are folded into a single record with the most common DNA and genes. The V and J calls and clone size are TCRdb's, not the authors'. The sample has some 48,000 distinct CDR3 sequences on record, roughly a fifth of them singletons. Around 4.7% of the sample is in the top ten clones.

The time point label for this specimen denotes: technical triplicate 3. Unsorted PBMC libraries were generated from 2 million PBMCs stored in RNAlater at -80 °C until RNA extraction. PBMCs were separated from peripheral blood using Ficoll-Hypaque density gradient centrifugation and then cryopreserved in liquid nitrogen. With respect to this clonotype: Its antigen target is currently unknown. No much larger clone is present one base from it, and per-base qualities are unavailable.

The rearranged chain carries TRBV5-1 and TRBJ2-7; 7 central bases correspond to TRBD1. The sequencing input was PBMCs. This sequence was found in a man aged 60 to 69 with HTLV-1-associated myelopathy (HAM/TSP). The CDR3 in this case is CASSKQGLPYEQYF. The nucleotide sequence reads TGCGCCAGCAGCAAACAGGGGTTACCCTACGAGCAGTACTTC.